Listed here are 15 T cell receptor beta chains from one sample, sequenced in a study of T-cell reconstitution after alpha-beta-depleted transplantation in children. For TCRbeta, the library was prepared with unique molecular identifiers. TCRdb processed the PCR reads anew with MiXCR; each CDR3 protein has one entry. In the table there are roughly 500,000 distinct CDR3 sequences, roughly an eighth of which are singletons. Sequenced material: PBMCs from the stem cell graft donor, taken from the stem cell graft. Every receptor here comes from a human donor who donated a stem cell graft to a child with combined immunodeficiency.

This clonotype was observed many times. The V and J genes are TRBV4-3 and TRBJ2-3, with a weak D call TRBD1 (6 bases). V was trimmed by 0 bases and J by 4 bases, leaving 17 bases between them. Per the germline V gene, CDR1 is LGHNA and CDR2 is YSLEER. This CDR3 has 17 residues. In nucleotides, the CDR3 is TGCGCCAGCAGCCAAGAGGGGGCCTTTCGATACTCAGATACGCAGTATTTT. Its translation: CASSQEGAFRYSDTQYF.

This clonotype came up a few times. The chain combines TRBV6-1 with TRBJ2-5; 8 bases map to TRBD1. After removal of 5 bases from V and 4 bases from J, the junction contained 12 bases not matched to a gene. Germline V gene lookup returns CDR1 MNHNS and CDR2 SASEGT. The length of the CDR3 is 16 residues. Written as DNA, the CDR3 is TGTGCCAGCAGTCCTAGGGCCCCAACAGGGGGAGAGACCCAGTACTTC. It encodes CASSPRAPTGGETQYF.

This CDR3 reads CASSPLASGGQETQYF. CDR3 DNA: TGTGCCAGCAGCCCTCTGGCTTCCGGAGGGCAAGAGACCCAGTACTTC. This chain links TRBV7-6 with TRBJ2-5; a weak D match, TRBD2 (6 bases). From germline, CDR1 is SGHVS and CDR2 FNYEAQ. V dropped 5 bases and J dropped 2 bases, with 18 bases sitting between them. The CDR3 has 16 amino acids. Filled out from reference TRBV7-6 and TRBJ2-5, the complete variable domain reads GAGVSQSPRYKVTKRGQDVALRCDPISGHVSLYWYRQALGQGPEFLTYFNYEAQQDKSGLPNDRFSAERPEGSISTLTIQRTEQRDSAMYRCASSPLASGGQETQYFGPGTRLLVL.

The CDR3 coding sequence is TGCAGCGTTGTTGGTCGCGGCGGCCACGAGCTGAACACCGGGGAGCTGTTTTTT. Encoded protein: CSVVGRGGHELNTGELFF. The genes are TRBV29-1 and TRBJ2-2, with unresolved D. Germline lookup yields CDR1 SQVTM and CDR2 ANQGSEA. Trimming stripped 4 bases from V and 1 base from J, with 22 bases between. CDR3 length equals 18 residues.

The table lists this clonotype with a few counts. The chain carries TRBV12-3 or TRBV12-4 and TRBJ2-5; TRBD1 might be the D (6 bases). Trimming removed 8 bases from V and 2 bases from J, with 24 bases in between. CDR3 length: 17 amino acids. This chain's CDR3 is CASVWSGGGSKQETQYF. For the CDR3, the DNA is TGTGCCAGCGTCTGGAGTGGGGGCGGGTCAAAACAAGAGACCCAGTACTTC.

In its sample, this clonotype was seen many times. The chain recombines TRBV29-1 with TRBJ2-3, with a weak D call TRBD2 (6 bases). V was cut by 8 bases and J by 0 bases, with 15 bases left in between. Per germline, CDR1 SQVTM and CDR2 ANQGSEA. The CDR3 totals 14 residues. The CDR3 DNA sequence: TGCAGCCCTAGGAGGGCCGCTAGCACAGATACGCAGTATTTT. This gives the protein CSPRRAASTDTQYF.

The gene calls are TRBV7-2 and TRBJ2-1, with D uncertain. The CDR3 is made up of 14 amino acids. Trimming shortened V by 8 bases and J by 4 bases, and 15 bases separated the two germline ends. CDR1 and CDR2 from the germline V gene are SGHTA and FQGNSA. The DNA for the CDR3 is TGTGCCAGCGTCGCTGTAGGGCAATACAATGAGCAGTTCTTC. Protein sequence: CASVAVGQYNEQFF.

This clonotype occurred many times. The genes are TRBV27 and TRBJ2-3, with D unclear. With 6 bases removed from V and 6 bases from J, the gap between germline ends came to 13 bases. CDR1 is MNHEY, CDR2 SMNVEV, per germline (reference sequence). This CDR3 spans 13 amino acids. CDR3 sequence reads: CASSGWIGDTQYF. CDR3 coding DNA: TGTGCCAGCAGCGGGTGGATAGGGGATACGCAGTATTTT.

There are a few counts of this clonotype. This chain connects TRBV20-1 to TRBJ2-1; TRBD2 agrees at 11 bases. This CDR3 contains 15 residues. J was trimmed by 5 bases and V by 6 bases; bases with no gene match: 9. Germline V gene sequence: CDR1 DFQATT, CDR2 SNEGSKA (reference sequence). The CDR3 region has the DNA TGCAGTGCAACCGGGACTAGCGGACCCGACAATGAGCAGTTCTTC. Protein product: CSATGTSGPDNEQFF.

In its sample, this clonotype was seen many times. CDR3 sequence reads: CSVEGDVNEQFF. As DNA, the CDR3 is TGCAGCGTTGAAGGCGATGTCAATGAGCAGTTCTTC. The genes are TRBV29-1 and TRBJ2-1; D uncertain. Trimming removed 1 base from V and 6 bases from J, with 7 bases in between. CDR1 is SQVTM and CDR2 is ANQGSEA in the germline V gene. The CDR3 consists of 12 residues.

This clonotype was detected ten times or more. The chain uses TRBV4-3 and TRBJ2-1; 10 bases line up with TRBD2. V lost 0 bases and J lost 0; bases outside the gene matches: 8. Germline CDR1 is LGHNA and CDR2 is YSLEER. This CDR3 has 19 amino acids. The CDR3 protein is CASSQESSGRYNSYNEQFF. In DNA form, the CDR3 reads TGCGCCAGCAGCCAAGAAAGTAGCGGGAGGTACAACTCCTACAATGAGCAGTTCTTC.

This clonotype has ten or more counts. The chain is built from TRBV20-1 and TRBJ2-1; D could derive from TRBD1 or TRBD2 (6 bases each). Trimming pared 6 bases from V and 5 bases from J, leaving 17 bases between. CDR1 is DFQATT, CDR2 SNEGSKA, per germline (reference sequence). The CDR3 is 14 amino acids. Written as DNA, the CDR3 is TGCAGTGCCGCGAACCCCGGGGGCCACAATGAGCAGTTCTTC. This translates into CSAANPGGHNEQFF.

This clonotype was seen at least ten times. Here the CDR3 reads CASSFGTSSYNEQFF. The DNA of the CDR3 is TGTGCCAGCAGCTTTGGCACTAGCAGTTACAATGAGCAGTTCTTC. The chain is built from TRBV5-6 and TRBJ2-1; possible D gene TRBD2, 6 bases. The germline gives CDR1 SGHDT, CDR2 YYEEEE. Trimming took off 2 bases at V and 4 bases at J, with 13 bases between the two ends. The CDR3 is 15 amino acids.

As DNA, the CDR3 is TGTGCCATCAGTACGACTAGCGGGAGACCCCACAATGAGCAGTTCTTC. Translation gives CAISTTSGRPHNEQFF. The chain recombines TRBV10-3 with TRBJ2-1, with TRBD2 identical over 12 bases. There are 16 residues in the CDR3. V lost 5 bases and J lost 5; bases outside the gene matches: 7. Germline values: CDR1 ENHRY, CDR2 SYGVKD.

This clonotype was detected a few times. J is TRBJ2-7 and V is TRBV7-9; D gene uncertain. From germline, CDR1 is SEHNR and CDR2 FQNEAQ (reference sequence). CDR3 length: 13 residues. V lost 5 bases and J lost 4, with 12 bases in between. The CDR3 region is CASSPARTYEQYF. CDR3 sequence (DNA): TGTGCCAGCAGCCCGGCGAGAACTTACGAGCAGTACTTC.